This T cell receptor beta chain was recovered during a study of T cells in Graves' hyperthyroidism and ophthalmopathy. Findings and caveats of the study: Onset of ophthalmopathy came a median 6.5 months after the model predicted it.

This clonotype has at least ten counts. Its cognate antigen is unknown. CDR3 length equals 14 residues. V gave up 5 bases and J gave up 2 bases; unmatched junction bases: 4. Germline CDR1 reads SGHNT; CDR2 reads YENEEA. RNA transcripts served as the template for amplifying TCR beta CDR3 regions. A set of HTBI primers served as the primers for a first-round RT-PCR of the TCR CDR3. TCRdb recomputed calls from the multiplex PCR reads with MiXCR, one row per CDR3 protein. Of roughly 600,000 distinct CDR3 sequences listed, about 15% are singletons. The sample comprised blood. The chain links TRBV11-3 to TRBJ2-7, with 9 bases identical to TRBD1. The TCR originated in a woman aged 50 to 65 with Graves' ophthalmopathy. CDR3 in amino acids: CASSIGTGPYEQYF. The CDR3 DNA sequence: TGTGCCAGCAGCATCGGGACAGGGCCCTACGAGCAGTACTTC.